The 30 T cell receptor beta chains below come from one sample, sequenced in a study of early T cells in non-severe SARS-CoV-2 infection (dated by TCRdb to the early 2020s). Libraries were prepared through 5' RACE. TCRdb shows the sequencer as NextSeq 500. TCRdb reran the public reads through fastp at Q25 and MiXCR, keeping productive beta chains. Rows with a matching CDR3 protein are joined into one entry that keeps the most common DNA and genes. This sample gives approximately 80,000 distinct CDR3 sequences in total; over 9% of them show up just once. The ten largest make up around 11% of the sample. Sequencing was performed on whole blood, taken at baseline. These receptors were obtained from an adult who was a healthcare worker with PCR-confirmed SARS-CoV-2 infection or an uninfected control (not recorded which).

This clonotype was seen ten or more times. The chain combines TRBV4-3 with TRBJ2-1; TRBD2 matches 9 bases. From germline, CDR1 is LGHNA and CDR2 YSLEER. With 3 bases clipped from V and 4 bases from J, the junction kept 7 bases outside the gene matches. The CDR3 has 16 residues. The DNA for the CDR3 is TGCGCCAGCAGCCAGGATCTAGCGGGGACATACAATGAGCAGTTCTTC. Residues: CASSQDLAGTYNEQFF.

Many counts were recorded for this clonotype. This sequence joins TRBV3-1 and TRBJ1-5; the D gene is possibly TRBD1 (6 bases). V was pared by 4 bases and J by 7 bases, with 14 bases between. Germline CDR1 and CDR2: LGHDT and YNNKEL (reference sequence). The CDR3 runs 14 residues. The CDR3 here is CASSRKGTWQPQHF. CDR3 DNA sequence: TGTGCCAGCAGCCGGAAAGGGACATGGCAGCCCCAGCATTTT.

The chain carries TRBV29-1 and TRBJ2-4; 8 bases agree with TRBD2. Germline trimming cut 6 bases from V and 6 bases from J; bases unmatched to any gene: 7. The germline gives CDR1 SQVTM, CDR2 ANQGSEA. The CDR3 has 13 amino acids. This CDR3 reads CSVGLAGTNIQYF. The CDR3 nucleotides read TGCAGCGTCGGGCTAGCGGGTACAAACATTCAGTACTTC.

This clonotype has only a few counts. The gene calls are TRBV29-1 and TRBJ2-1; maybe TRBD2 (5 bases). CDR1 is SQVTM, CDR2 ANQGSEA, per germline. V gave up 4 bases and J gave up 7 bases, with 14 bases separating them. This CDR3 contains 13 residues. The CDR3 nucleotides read TGCAGCGTTGTAGCGACCGTACGTAATGAGCAGTTCTTC. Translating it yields CSVVATVRNEQFF.

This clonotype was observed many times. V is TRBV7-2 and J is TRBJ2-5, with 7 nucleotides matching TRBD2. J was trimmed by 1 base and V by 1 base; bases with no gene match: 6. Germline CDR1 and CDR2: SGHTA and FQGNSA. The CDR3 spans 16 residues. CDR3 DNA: TGTGCCAGCAGCTTAGGACCAGCGGGGCCCCAAGAGACCCAGTACTTC. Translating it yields CASSLGPAGPQETQYF.

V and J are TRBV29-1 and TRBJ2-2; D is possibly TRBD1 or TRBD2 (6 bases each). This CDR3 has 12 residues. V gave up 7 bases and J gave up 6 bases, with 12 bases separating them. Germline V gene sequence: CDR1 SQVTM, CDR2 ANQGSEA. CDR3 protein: CSGLGGSGELFF. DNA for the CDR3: TGCAGCGGCCTAGGGGGGTCCGGGGAGCTGTTTTTT.

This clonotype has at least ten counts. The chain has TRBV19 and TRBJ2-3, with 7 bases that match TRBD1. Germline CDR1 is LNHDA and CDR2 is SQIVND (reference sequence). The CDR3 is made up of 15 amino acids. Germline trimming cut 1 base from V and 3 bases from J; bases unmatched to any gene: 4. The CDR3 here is CASSIGGTVTDTQYF. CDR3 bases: TGTGCCAGTAGTATAGGGGGGACAGTAACAGATACGCAGTATTTT.

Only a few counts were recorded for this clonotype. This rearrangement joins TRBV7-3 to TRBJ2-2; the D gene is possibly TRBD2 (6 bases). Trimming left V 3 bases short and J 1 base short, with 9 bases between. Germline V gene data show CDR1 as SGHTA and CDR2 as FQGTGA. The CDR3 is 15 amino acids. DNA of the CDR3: TGTGCCAGCAGCTTGGGCGGGATGAACACCGGGGAGCTGTTTTTT. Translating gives CASSLGGMNTGELFF.

This chain's CDR3 is CSVDRGQNEQYF. In DNA form, the CDR3 reads TGCAGCGTAGACAGGGGTCAAAACGAGCAGTACTTC. The genes are TRBV29-1 and TRBJ2-7; TRBD1 matches 8 bases. Germline assignment: CDR1 SQVTM and CDR2 ANQGSEA. This CDR3 is built from 12 residues. Losses at the gene ends were 6 bases for V and 5 bases for J; bases not matched to a gene: 6.

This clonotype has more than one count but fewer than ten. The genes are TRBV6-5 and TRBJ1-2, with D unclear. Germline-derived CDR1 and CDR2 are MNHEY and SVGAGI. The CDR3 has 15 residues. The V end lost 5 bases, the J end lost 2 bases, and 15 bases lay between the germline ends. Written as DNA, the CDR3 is TGTGCCAGCAGTGGGGTAGGAAGCGGGAACTATGGCTACACCTTC. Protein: CASSGVGSGNYGYTF.

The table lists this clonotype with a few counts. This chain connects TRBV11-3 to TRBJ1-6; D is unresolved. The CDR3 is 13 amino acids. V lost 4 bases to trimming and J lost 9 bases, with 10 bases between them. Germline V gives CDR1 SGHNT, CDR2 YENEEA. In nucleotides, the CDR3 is TGTGCCAGCAGCTCGGGCGGTCGTTCACCCCTCCACTTT. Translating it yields CASSSGGRSPLHF. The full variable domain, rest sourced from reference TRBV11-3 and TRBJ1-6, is EAGVVQSPRYKIIEKKQPVAFWCNPISGHNTLYWYLQNLGQGPELLIRYENEEAVDDSQLPKDRFSAERLKGVDSTLKIQPAELGDSAVYLCASSSGGRSPLHFGNGTRLTVT.

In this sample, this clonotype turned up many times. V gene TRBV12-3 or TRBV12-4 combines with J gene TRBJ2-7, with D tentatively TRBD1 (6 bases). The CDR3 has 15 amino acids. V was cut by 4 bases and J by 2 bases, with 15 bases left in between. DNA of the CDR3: TGTGCCAGCAGTTCCCCCATGACAGGCCCCTACGAGCAGTACTTC. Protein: CASSSPMTGPYEQYF.

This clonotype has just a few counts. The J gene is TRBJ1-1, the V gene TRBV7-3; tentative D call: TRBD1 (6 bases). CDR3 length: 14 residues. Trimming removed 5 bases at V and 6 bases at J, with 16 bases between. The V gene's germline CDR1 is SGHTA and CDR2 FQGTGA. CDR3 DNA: TGTGCCAGCAGCGCCTATACAGGGAGCCCTGAAGCTTTCTTT. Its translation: CASSAYTGSPEAFF. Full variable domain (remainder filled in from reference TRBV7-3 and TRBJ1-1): GAGVSQTPSNKVTEKGKYVELRCDPISGHTALYWYRQSLGQGPEFLIYFQGTGAADDSGLPNDRFFAVRPEGSVSTLKIQRTERGDSAVYLCASSAYTGSPEAFFGQGTRLTVV.

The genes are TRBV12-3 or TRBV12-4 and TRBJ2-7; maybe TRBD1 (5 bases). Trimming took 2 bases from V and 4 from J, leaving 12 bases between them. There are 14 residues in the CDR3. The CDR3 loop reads CASSLQGAVYEQYF. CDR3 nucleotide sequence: TGTGCCAGCAGTTTACAGGGTGCCGTTTACGAGCAGTACTTC.

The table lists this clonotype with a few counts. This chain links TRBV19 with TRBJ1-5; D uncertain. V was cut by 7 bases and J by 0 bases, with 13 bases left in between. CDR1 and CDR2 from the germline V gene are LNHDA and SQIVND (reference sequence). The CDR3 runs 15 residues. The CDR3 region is CASNEPPYSNQPQHF. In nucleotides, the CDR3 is TGTGCCAGTAATGAACCGCCCTATAGCAATCAGCCCCAGCATTTT.

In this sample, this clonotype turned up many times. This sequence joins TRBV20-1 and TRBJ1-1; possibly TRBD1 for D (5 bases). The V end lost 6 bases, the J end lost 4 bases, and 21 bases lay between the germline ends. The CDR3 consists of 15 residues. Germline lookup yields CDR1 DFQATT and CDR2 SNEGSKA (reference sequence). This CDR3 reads CSASGGLRVGTEAFF. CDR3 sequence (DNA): TGCAGTGCCTCGGGGGGACTACGAGTGGGCACTGAAGCTTTCTTT.

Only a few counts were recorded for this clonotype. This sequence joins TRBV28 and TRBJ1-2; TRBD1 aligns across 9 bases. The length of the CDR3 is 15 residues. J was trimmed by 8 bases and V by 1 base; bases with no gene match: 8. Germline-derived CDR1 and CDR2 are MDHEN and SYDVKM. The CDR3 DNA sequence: TGTGCCAGCAGTTTATTACCCGGGACAGGGAAGGGCTACACCTTC. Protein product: CASSLLPGTGKGYTF.

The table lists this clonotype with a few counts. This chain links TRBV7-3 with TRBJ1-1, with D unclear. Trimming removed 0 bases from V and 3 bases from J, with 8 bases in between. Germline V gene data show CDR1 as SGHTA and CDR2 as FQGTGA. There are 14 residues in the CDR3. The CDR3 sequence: CASSLTGYDTEAFF. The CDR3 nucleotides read TGTGCCAGCAGCTTAACAGGGTATGACACTGAAGCTTTCTTT.

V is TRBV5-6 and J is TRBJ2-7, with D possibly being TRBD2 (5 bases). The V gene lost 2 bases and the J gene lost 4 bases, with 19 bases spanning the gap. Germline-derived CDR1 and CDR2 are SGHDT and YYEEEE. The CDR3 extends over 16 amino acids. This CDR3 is CASSLRAGVGGYEQYF. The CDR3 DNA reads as TGTGCCAGCAGCTTAAGGGCTGGGGTTGGAGGATACGAGCAGTACTTC.

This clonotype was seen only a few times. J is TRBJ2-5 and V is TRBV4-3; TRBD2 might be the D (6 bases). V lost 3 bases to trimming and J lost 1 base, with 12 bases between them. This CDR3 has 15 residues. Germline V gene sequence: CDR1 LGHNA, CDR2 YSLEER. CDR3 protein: CASSHGTSTQETQYF. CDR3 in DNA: TGCGCCAGCAGCCACGGTACTAGCACCCAAGAGACCCAGTACTTC.

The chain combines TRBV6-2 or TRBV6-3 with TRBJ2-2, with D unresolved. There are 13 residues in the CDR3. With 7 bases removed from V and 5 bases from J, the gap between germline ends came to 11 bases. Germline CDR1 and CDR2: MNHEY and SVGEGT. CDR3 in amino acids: CASTHGVTGELFF. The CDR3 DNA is TGTGCCAGCACCCATGGGGTTACCGGGGAGCTGTTTTTT.

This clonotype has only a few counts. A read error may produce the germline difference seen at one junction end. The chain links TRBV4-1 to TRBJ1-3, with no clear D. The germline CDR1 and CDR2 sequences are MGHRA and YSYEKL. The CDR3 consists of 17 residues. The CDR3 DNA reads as TGCGCCAGCAGCCAAGCTCCCGGGAGGGCCTCTGAAAACACCATATATTTT. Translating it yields CASSQAPGRASENTIYF.

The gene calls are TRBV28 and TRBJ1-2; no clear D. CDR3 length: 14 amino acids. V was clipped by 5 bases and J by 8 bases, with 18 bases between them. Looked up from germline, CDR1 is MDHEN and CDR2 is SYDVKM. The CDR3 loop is CASSLQVRTIGYTF. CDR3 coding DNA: TGTGCCAGCAGTCTCCAAGTCCGGACTATCGGCTACACCTTC.

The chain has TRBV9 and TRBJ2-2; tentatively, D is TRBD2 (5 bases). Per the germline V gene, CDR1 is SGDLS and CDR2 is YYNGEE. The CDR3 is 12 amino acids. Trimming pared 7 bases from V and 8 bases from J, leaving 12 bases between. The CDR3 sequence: CASGLRGGELFF. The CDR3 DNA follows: TGTGCCAGCGGGCTCCGGGGAGGGGAGCTGTTTTTT.

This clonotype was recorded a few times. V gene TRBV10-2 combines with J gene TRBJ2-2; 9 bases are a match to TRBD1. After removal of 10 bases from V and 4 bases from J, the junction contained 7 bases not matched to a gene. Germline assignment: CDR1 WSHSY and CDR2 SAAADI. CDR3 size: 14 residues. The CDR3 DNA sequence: TGCGCCACAAAGGGGACAGGGTCCACCGGGGAGCTGTTTTTT. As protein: CATKGTGSTGELFF.

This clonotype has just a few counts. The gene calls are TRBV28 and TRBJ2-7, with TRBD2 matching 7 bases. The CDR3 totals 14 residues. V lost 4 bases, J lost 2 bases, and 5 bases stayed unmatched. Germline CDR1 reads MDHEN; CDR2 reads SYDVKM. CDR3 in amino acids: CASSSLAPTYEQYF. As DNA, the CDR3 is TGTGCCAGCAGTTCACTAGCGCCTACCTACGAGCAGTACTTC.

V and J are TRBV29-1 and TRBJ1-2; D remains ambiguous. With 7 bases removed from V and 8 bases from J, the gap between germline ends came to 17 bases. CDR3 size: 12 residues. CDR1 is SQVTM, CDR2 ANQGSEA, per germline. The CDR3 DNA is TGCAGCGCTTGGTATAGGCCGGGCGGCTACACCTTC. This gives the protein CSAWYRPGGYTF.

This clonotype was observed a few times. This chain's CDR3 is CASSFSDTEAFF. CDR3 nucleotide sequence: TGTGCCAGCAGTTTTTCAGACACTGAAGCTTTCTTT. The chain couples TRBV28 to TRBJ1-1; unclear D gene. There are 12 residues in the CDR3. The germline CDR1 and CDR2 sequences are MDHEN and SYDVKM. The germline V and J ends were trimmed by 3 bases and 3 bases, with 5 bases remaining between them.

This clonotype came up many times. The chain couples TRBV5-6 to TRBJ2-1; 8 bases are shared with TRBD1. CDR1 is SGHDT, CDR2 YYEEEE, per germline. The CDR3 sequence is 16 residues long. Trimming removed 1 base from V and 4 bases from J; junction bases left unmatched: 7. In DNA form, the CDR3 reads TGTGCCAGCAGCTTGCTCAAAGGACAGGGTTACAATGAGCAGTTCTTC. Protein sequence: CASSLLKGQGYNEQFF.

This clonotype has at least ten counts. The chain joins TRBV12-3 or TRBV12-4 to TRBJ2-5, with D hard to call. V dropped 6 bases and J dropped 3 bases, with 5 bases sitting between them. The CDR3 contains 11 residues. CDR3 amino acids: CASSLKETQYF. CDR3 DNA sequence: TGTGCCAGCAGCTTAAAAGAGACCCAGTACTTC.